These T cell receptor beta chains were read from a single sample in a study of cytomegalovirus exposure and HLA in healthy donors. The table came from immunoSEQ multiplex PCR; TCRdb's copy has only in-frame clones and leaves some out. The profile shows around 190,000 clones, about 77% of them singletons. What was sequenced was PBMCs. These receptors were taken from a man between 60 and 75 years old in good health and CMV-seronegative. Both conserved end residues are part of each CDR3. D genes are given only for firm matches. A clone size is listed for some rows: how often the clone was seen (once, few, many), or a class if it is expanded.

>TRBV27|TRBJ1-2|-|-
TGTGCCAGCAGTTTATCGACACCCATCTATGGCTACACCTTC
CASSLSTPIYGYTF
>TRBV5-1|TRBJ1-4|-|-
TGCGCCAGCAGCTTGGACGGTAGGAGGGACGGGGAAAAACTGTTTTTT
CASSLDGRRDGEKLFF
>TRBV9|TRBJ2-3|TRBD2|once
TGTGCCAGCAGCGGGATAGCGGGAGCCGGGTCAGATACGCAGTATTTT
CASSGIAGAGSDTQYF
>TRBV12-5|TRBJ2-1|TRBD2|-
TGTGCTAGTGGTCCGGGACTAGCAGTAAATGAGCAGTTCTTC
CASGPGLAVNEQFF
>TRBV19|TRBJ1-2|TRBD1|once
TGTGCCAGTAGTACTCGGGACAGCTTTATCTATGGCTACACCTTC
CASSTRDSFIYGYTF
>TRBV4-1|TRBJ2-7|TRBD2|-
TGCGCCAGCAGCCAAGTAGGACTAGCGGGAGGCTTAAGCGAGCAGTACTTC
CASSQVGLAGGLSEQYF
>TRBV7-2|TRBJ1-2|-|-
TGTGCCAGCAGTCGATTTTCCGGGGGAAACTATGGCTACACCTTC
CASSRFSGGNYGYTF
>TRBV5-1|TRBJ2-1|TRBD2|-
TGCGCCAGCAGCTTCTCCAGCGGGAGGCAGAGAAATGAGCAGTTCTTC
CASSFSSGRQRNEQFF
>TRBV4-2|TRBJ1-5|-|-
TGTGCCAGCAGCCAAGATTCAGGTTATAGCAATCAGCCCCAGCATTTT
CASSQDSGYSNQPQHF
>TRBV5-1|TRBJ2-6|-|-
TGCGCCAGCAGCTTAGTGACAGGCCGCTCTGGGGCCAACGTCCTGACTTTC
CASSLVTGRSGANVLTF
>TRBV5-5|TRBJ2-7|-|-
TGTGCCAGCAGCTTGTGGCAGGGGAACTACGAGCAGTACTTC
CASSLWQGNYEQYF
>TRBV7-8|TRBJ1-1|-|-
TGTGCCAGCAGCACGAACAGGGACGGCACTGAAGCTTTCTTT
CASSTNRDGTEAFF
>TRBV11-2|TRBJ2-1|-|few
TGTGCCAGCAGCTCCCTCGTCCTTGAGCAGTTCTTC
CASSSLVLEQFF
>TRBV5-8|TRBJ2-3|TRBD2|-
TGTGCCAGCAGCTTCGGAGCGGGGGATTCTAGCACAGATACGCAGTATTTT
CASSFGAGDSSTDTQYF
>TRBV5-6|TRBJ2-7|TRBD1|-
TGTGCCAGCAGCTCTGTTTTGACAGGGAGCTCCTACGAGCAGTACTTC
CASSSVLTGSSYEQYF